These 20 T cell receptor beta chains originate from one sample sequenced in a study of cytomegalovirus exposure and HLA in healthy donors. PCR was performed using 60 Vbeta and 13 Jbeta primers. Profiled with immunoSEQ multiplex PCR; TCRdb holds only in-frame clones, not every one. This sample has 130,000 or so clones, with less than 80% found just once. The sample taken for sequencing was PBMCs. The receptors were sampled from a man aged 40-49 years in good health and CMV-seropositive.

This chain joins TRBV15 and TRBJ2-1; D perhaps matches TRBD2 (5 bases). CDR1 and CDR2 from the germline V gene are LNHNV and YYDKDF (reference sequence). The CDR3 extends over 15 amino acids. V lost 0 bases and J lost 4, with 10 bases in between. The CDR3 DNA follows: TGTGCCACCAGCAGAGAAGGGAGCGGTTACAATGAGCAGTTCTTC. It encodes CATSREGSGYNEQFF.

This rearrangement joins TRBV27 to TRBJ1-2, with D perhaps TRBD1 (5 bases). CDR1 is MNHEY and CDR2 is SMNVEV in the germline V gene (reference sequence). The CDR3 spans 14 residues. Deletions cut 8 bases from V and 8 bases from J, with 21 bases between. The CDR3 DNA is TGTGCCAGCGGCCCAGGTGGAGGGGATCAGGGCTACACCTTC. This gives the protein CASGPGGGDQGYTF.

V usage is TRBV15 and J usage is TRBJ2-6; D is undetermined. V was pared by 0 bases and J by 0 bases, with 12 bases between. The CDR3 contains 18 residues. Germline V CDR1 and CDR2: LNHNV, YYDKDF (reference sequence). In DNA, the CDR3 is TGTGCCACCAGCAGAGATCGTAACCTGCGCTCTGGGGCCAACGTCCTGACTTTC. Amino acid sequence: CATSRDRNLRSGANVLTF.

The V gene is TRBV6-5, the J gene TRBJ2-3; 7 bases fit TRBD1. In germline, CDR1 is MNHEY, CDR2 SVGAGI. There are 15 residues in the CDR3. V was pared by 6 bases and J by 3 bases, with 9 bases of the junction left unmatched. The CDR3 is CASRHRDRVTDTQYF. The CDR3 region has the DNA TGTGCCAGCAGGCACAGGGACAGAGTAACAGATACGCAGTATTTT.

Concerning this clone: The junction and the germline gene differ at one end; a read error may be behind it. The gene calls are TRBV7-9 and TRBJ1-1, with a weak D call TRBD1 (5 bases). Per germline, CDR1 SEHNR and CDR2 FQNEAQ (reference sequence). The CDR3 totals 13 residues. In DNA, the CDR3 is TGTGCCAGCAGCCATGACAGCAACAGTGAAGCTTTCTTT. Its protein is CASSHDSNSEAFF.

In its sample, this clone was seen a few times. The chain uses TRBV28 and TRBJ1-1; D not resolved. Germline CDR1 is MDHEN and CDR2 is SYDVKM. Deletions cut 2 bases from V and 9 bases from J, with 10 bases between. This CDR3 spans 12 amino acids. The CDR3 DNA reads as TGTGCCAGCAGTTTAAACGCTGGCAAAGCTTTCTTT. Protein: CASSLNAGKAFF.

Written as DNA, the CDR3 is TGCGCCAGCAGAATTTCTGGGGGCGCGGATACGCAGTATTTT. Its protein is CASRISGGADTQYF. V usage is TRBV5-1 and J usage is TRBJ2-3, with D possibly being TRBD1 (6 bases). CDR3 size: 14 residues. Germline-derived CDR1 and CDR2 are SGHRS and YFSETQ. The V end was cut by 5 bases, the J end by 6 bases, with 16 bases between.

This clone was seen just once. The chain is built from TRBV7-9 and TRBJ2-1; 8 bases are shared with TRBD2. Germline V lookup: CDR1 SEHNR, CDR2 FQNEAQ (reference sequence). The CDR3 is 16 residues long. Germline trimming cut 0 bases from V and 3 bases from J; bases unmatched to any gene: 4. The CDR3 coding sequence is TGTGCCAGCAGCTTAGCCCTTACTAGCGGCTACAATGAGCAGTTCTTC. Encoded protein: CASSLALTSGYNEQFF.

The V call is TRBV5-4, the J call TRBJ2-7, with no clear D. Trimming took 4 bases from V and 0 from J, leaving 5 bases between them. The CDR3 is made up of 12 amino acids. Germline V gene sequence: CDR1 SGHNT, CDR2 YYREEE (reference sequence). In DNA, the CDR3 is TGTGCCAGCAGCGCGAGCTCCTACGAGCAGTACTTC. Protein product: CASSASSYEQYF.

The chain recombines TRBV27 with TRBJ2-7, with 11 nucleotides matching TRBD1. The CDR3 is 13 residues long. The V gene's germline CDR1 is MNHEY and CDR2 SMNVEV (reference sequence). V gave up 6 bases and J gave up 7 bases; unmatched junction bases: 5. CDR3 in amino acids: CASSRDRGFEQYF. In DNA form, the CDR3 reads TGTGCCAGCAGCCGGGACAGGGGGTTTGAGCAGTACTTC.

The chain uses TRBV5-5 and TRBJ1-1; TRBD1 is a possible D gene (6 bases). The ends were cut back, 1 base at V and 7 bases at J, with 11 bases in the middle. The CDR3 is 13 residues long. Germline CDR1 reads SGHKS; CDR2 reads YYEKEE (reference sequence). As DNA, the CDR3 is TGTGCCAGCAGCTTGTCGACAGGAGGTGAAGCTTTCTTT. As protein: CASSLSTGGEAFF.

J is TRBJ1-3 and V is TRBV6-1; no clear D. Germline CDR1 reads MNHNS; CDR2 reads SASEGT. The CDR3 spans 13 residues. Trimming took off 10 bases at V and 0 bases at J, with 10 bases between the two ends. The DNA for the CDR3 is TGTGCCACCGCCGGGATCTCTGGAAACACCATATATTTT. Amino acids: CATAGISGNTIYF.

The chain is built from TRBV7-2 and TRBJ1-3, with 10 nucleotides matching TRBD1. This CDR3 spans 16 amino acids. Looked up from germline, CDR1 is SGHTA and CDR2 is FQGNSA. The trim removed 5 bases at V and 7 bases at J, leaving 11 bases unmatched. The CDR3 region has the DNA TGTGCCAGCAGCGCGAGACAGGGGGCAGCCGGGAACACCATATATTTT. This gives the protein CASSARQGAAGNTIYF.

V usage is TRBV19 and J usage is TRBJ1-2; D is perhaps TRBD1 (5 bases). This CDR3 has 13 amino acids. Trimming took off 0 bases at V and 6 bases at J, with 8 bases between the two ends. Germline values: CDR1 LNHDA, CDR2 SQIVND (reference sequence). The CDR3 nucleotides are TGTGCCAGTAGTATAGACGTCAGGGATGGCTACACCTTC. It specifies CASSIDVRDGYTF.

V and J are TRBV28 and TRBJ1-2; D gene unclear. This CDR3 comprises 11 residues. V was shortened by 5 bases and J by 7 bases, with 8 bases between the two germline ends. Germline CDR1 is MDHEN and CDR2 is SYDVKM. CDR3 region: CASSTPSGYTF. The CDR3 coding sequence is TGTGCCAGCAGTACCCCTAGTGGCTACACCTTC.

A single count supports this clone. The chain is built from TRBV9 and TRBJ2-1, with D tentatively TRBD1 (5 bases). Per germline, CDR1 SGDLS and CDR2 YYNGEE. Trimming removed 1 base at V and 5 bases at J, with 7 bases between. This CDR3 is built from 13 residues. CDR3 sequence reads: CASSVQGNNEQFF. The CDR3 DNA reads TGTGCCAGCAGCGTACAGGGAAACAATGAGCAGTTCTTC.

The rearrangement uses TRBV5-4 and TRBJ2-1; the D gene is possibly TRBD2 (6 bases). Trimming pared 2 bases from V and 3 bases from J, leaving 12 bases between. CDR3 length equals 15 residues. Per germline, CDR1 SGHNT and CDR2 YYREEE (reference sequence). CDR3 region: CASSLRDFFYNEQFF. The DNA of the CDR3 is TGTGCCAGCAGCTTAAGGGACTTTTTCTACAATGAGCAGTTCTTC. Based on the CDR3 plus reference TRBV5-4 and TRBJ2-1, the full variable domain is ETGVTQSPTHLIKTRGQQVTLRCSSQSGHNTVSWYQQALGQGPQFIFQYYREEENGRGNFPPRFSGLQFPNYSSELNVNALELDDSALYLCASSLRDFFYNEQFFGPGTRLTVL.

In DNA, the CDR3 is TGTGCCAGCAGCTTCGGGCTGTGGCAGGGGTCTGGAGGCTACACCTTC. This sequence encodes CASSFGLWQGSGGYTF. The rearrangement joins TRBV5-6 to TRBJ1-2; possibly TRBD1 for D (6 bases). The CDR3 totals 16 residues. V dropped 2 bases and J dropped 8 bases, with 22 bases sitting between them. Germline CDR1 and CDR2: SGHDT and YYEEEE.

The genes are TRBV28 and TRBJ2-1, with D possibly matching TRBD1 (5 bases). The germline V gene encodes CDR1 MDHEN and CDR2 SYDVKM. V shed 7 bases and J shed 7 bases, with 14 bases lying between them. The CDR3 covers 13 residues. Here the CDR3 DNA reads TGTGCCAGCAAGGCAGGGCGAAGGAATGAGCAGTTCTTC. Translating it yields CASKAGRRNEQFF. The complete variable domain, with remaining parts taken from reference TRBV28 and TRBJ2-1, reads DVKVTQSSRYLVKRTGEKVFLECVQDMDHENMFWYRQDPGLGLRLIYFSYDVKMKEKGDIPEGYSVSREKKERFSLILESASTNQTSMYLCASKAGRRNEQFFGPGTRLTVL.

This chain joins TRBV7-2 and TRBJ2-1; 12 bases match TRBD2. Germline V lookup: CDR1 SGHTA, CDR2 FQGNSA. This CDR3 contains 17 residues. J lost 4 bases, V lost 5 bases, and 9 bases had no gene match. The CDR3 reads CASSPRTSGIFYNEQFF. The CDR3 DNA sequence: TGTGCCAGCAGCCCACGGACTAGCGGGATTTTTTACAATGAGCAGTTCTTC.